One and the same sample provided the 32 T cell receptor beta chains below, sequenced in a study of glioma-infiltrating T cells after dendritic cell vaccination. Time point: after dendritic cell vaccination, including at tumor progression/relapse. Clones were sequenced by immunoSEQ multiplex PCR, and TCRdb holds only the in-frame ones, with some missing. The table shows more than 95,000 clones, with roughly 80% occurring only once. This specimen was blood, taken after dendritic cell vaccination. Every receptor here comes from a human donor with glioblastoma.

The J gene is TRBJ1-2, the V gene TRBV5-5; 9 bases are shared with TRBD1. Germline CDR1 is SGHKS and CDR2 is YYEKEE (reference sequence). V trimming: 1 base; J trimming: 4 bases; junction bases outside the gene matches: 8. The CDR3 is 16 amino acids. The CDR3 nucleotides are TGTGCCAGCAGCTTGTCTCGGGACAGGGTTCCCTATGGCTACACCTTC. This encodes CASSLSRDRVPYGYTF.

CDR3 sequence reads: CASSPRQSTNEKLFF. CDR3 sequence (DNA): TGTGCCAGCTCACCACGACAGTCAACTAATGAAAAACTGTTTTTT. The chain is built from TRBV18 and TRBJ1-4; D possibly corresponds to TRBD1 (5 bases). The CDR3 sequence is 15 residues long. From germline, CDR1 is KGHSH and CDR2 LQKENI. The ends were cut back, 1 base at V and 0 bases at J, with 6 bases in the middle.

The chain uses TRBV5-1 and TRBJ1-4; no firm D call. The germline V and J ends were trimmed by 1 base and 6 bases, with 16 bases remaining between them. Germline V gives CDR1 SGHRS, CDR2 YFSETQ. The CDR3 is 16 residues long. The CDR3 nucleotides read TGCGCCAGCAGCTTGTTCTTCGCGGGTTTGGATGAAAAACTGTTTTTT. Translated, it gives CASSLFFAGLDEKLFF. Based on the CDR3 plus reference TRBV5-1 and TRBJ1-4, the full variable domain is KAGVTQTPRYLIKTRGQQVTLSCSPISGHRSVSWYQQTPGQGLQFLFEYFSETQRNKGNFPGRFSGRQFSNSRSEMNVSTLELGDSALYLCASSLFFAGLDEKLFFGSGTQLSVL.

This chain's CDR3 is CASSLPEAGEGETQYF. The DNA of the CDR3 is TGTGCCAGCAGTCTCCCGGAGGCGGGAGAAGGAGAGACCCAGTACTTC. The rearrangement uses TRBV28 and TRBJ2-5; 7 bases agree with TRBD2. The V and J ends lost 5 bases and 4 bases, in that order; junction bases with no gene match: 13. CDR1 is MDHEN, CDR2 SYDVKM, per germline. The CDR3 runs 16 residues.

This chain joins TRBV7-6 and TRBJ1-1; the D is unclear. Trimming removed 3 bases from V and 4 bases from J, with 12 bases in between. Germline V gene lookup returns CDR1 SGHVS and CDR2 FNYEAQ. The CDR3 consists of 14 residues. CDR3 coding DNA: TGTGCCAGCAGCTTTTTTGAGGGAAGCACTGAAGCTTTCTTT. Translation gives CASSFFEGSTEAFF.

This chain links TRBV25-1 with TRBJ1-1; 7 bases align to TRBD1. CDR3 length: 13 residues. The germline gives CDR1 MGHDK, CDR2 SYGVNS. V was clipped by 4 bases and J by 8 bases; unmatched bases: 7. CDR3 in amino acids: CASSAYRGAEAFF. The CDR3 DNA reads TGTGCCAGCAGTGCCTACAGGGGAGCCGAAGCTTTCTTT.

This chain joins TRBV4-1 and TRBJ2-1; the D gene is possibly TRBD1 (5 bases). V was cut by 3 bases and J by 3 bases, with 12 bases left in between. There are 15 residues in the CDR3. The germline CDR1 and CDR2 sequences are MGHRA and YSYEKL. This chain's CDR3 is CASSQGNRNYNEQFF. In DNA, the CDR3 is TGCGCCAGCAGCCAGGGTAACAGGAACTACAATGAGCAGTTCTTC.

The chain couples TRBV18 to TRBJ1-2; possible D gene TRBD1, 5 bases. The length of the CDR3 is 17 residues. The V and J ends lost 2 bases and 2 bases respectively, with 18 bases between them. Germline lookup yields CDR1 KGHSH and CDR2 LQKENI. CDR3 sequence reads: CASSPSRVGRANYGYTF. Written as DNA, the CDR3 is TGTGCCAGCTCACCAAGCCGCGTCGGCAGGGCAAACTATGGCTACACCTTC.

The rearrangement uses TRBV5-1 and TRBJ2-3; D gene uncertain. Trimming cost V 0 bases and J 4 bases, with 9 bases left between them. CDR1 and CDR2 (germline): SGHRS, YFSETQ. This CDR3 spans 14 amino acids. This chain's CDR3 is CASSLASPADTQYF. The CDR3 bases are TGCGCCAGCAGCTTGGCCTCCCCTGCAGATACGCAGTATTTT.

CDR3 sequence reads: CASSLAQGGIVGTEAFF. DNA of the CDR3: TGCGCCAGCAGCTTGGCCCAGGGGGGAATAGTTGGGACTGAAGCTTTCTTT. The chain has TRBV5-1 and TRBJ1-1; the match to TRBD1 covers 7 bases. CDR1 and CDR2 from the germline V gene are SGHRS and YFSETQ. Unmatched junction bases numbered 13, after V lost 0 bases and J lost 5 bases. CDR3 size: 17 residues.

The chain combines TRBV27 with TRBJ1-3; tentative D call: TRBD1 (5 bases). CDR3 length: 16 residues. Germline lookup yields CDR1 MNHEY and CDR2 SMNVEV (reference sequence). V was cut by 2 bases and J by 2 bases, with 13 bases left in between. The CDR3 DNA sequence: TGTGCCAGCAGTTTAAGCCAGGGACTGCCTGGAAACACCATATATTTT. Its protein is CASSLSQGLPGNTIYF.

The chain employs TRBV7-2 and TRBJ2-1; the match to TRBD1 covers 7 bases. Germline V gene data show CDR1 as SGHTA and CDR2 as FQGNSA. This CDR3 contains 14 residues. V was clipped by 4 bases and J by 5 bases; unmatched bases: 5. The CDR3 nucleotides read TGTGCCAGCAGCTCCCGACAGGGAAACAATGAGCAGTTCTTC. This gives the protein CASSSRQGNNEQFF. Filled out from reference TRBV7-2 and TRBJ2-1, the complete variable domain reads GAGVSQSPSNKVTEKGKDVELRCDPISGHTALYWYRQSLGQGLEFLIYFQGNSAPDKSGLPSDRFSAERTGGSVSTLTIQRTQQEDSAVYLCASSSRQGNNEQFFGPGTRLTVL.

This clone was seen once. This chain uses TRBV10-3 with TRBJ1-2, with D possibly matching TRBD1 (6 bases). Trimming removed 8 bases at V and 0 bases at J, with 10 bases between. Per germline, CDR1 ENHRY and CDR2 SYGVKD. The CDR3 runs to 13 residues. The CDR3 region has the DNA TGTGCCATCGGAACAGGGCCTAACTATGGCTACACCTTC. Encoded protein: CAIGTGPNYGYTF.

The rearrangement uses TRBV19 and TRBJ1-1; 7 bases are a match to TRBD1. This CDR3 has 15 amino acids. The germline CDR1 and CDR2 sequences are LNHDA and SQIVND (reference sequence). With 5 bases clipped from V and 1 base from J, the junction kept 7 bases outside the gene matches. The CDR3 loop reads CASSQQGPENTEAFF. In nucleotides, the CDR3 is TGTGCCAGTAGTCAACAGGGGCCAGAGAACACTGAAGCTTTCTTT.

This clone was seen only a few times. This chain links TRBV2 with TRBJ1-2, with TRBD1 matching 7 bases. The CDR3 covers 14 residues. From germline, CDR1 is SNHLY and CDR2 FYNNEI. V gave up 6 bases and J gave up 2 bases; unmatched junction bases: 6. CDR3 nucleotides: TGTGCCAGCAGGAGGGAGACAGGGAACTATGGCTACACCTTC. Translated: CASRRETGNYGYTF.

Only one count was recorded for this clone. The chain recombines TRBV10-2 with TRBJ2-2, with 10 bases lining up with TRBD2. CDR1 WSHSY and CDR2 SAAADI come from the germline V gene. Trimming removed 6 bases from V and 0 bases from J; junction bases left unmatched: 10. The CDR3 totals 18 residues. The DNA of the CDR3 is TGCGCCAGCAGCGTAGCCTGGGGACTAGCGCCGAACACCGGGGAGCTGTTTTTT. Protein: CASSVAWGLAPNTGELFF.

The V gene is TRBV10-1, the J gene TRBJ1-1; D is unclear. The ends were cut back, 2 bases at V and 0 bases at J, with 7 bases in the middle. This CDR3 comprises 14 residues. Germline-derived CDR1 and CDR2 are WNHNN and SYGVQD (reference sequence). The CDR3 DNA is TGCGCCAGCAGTGAGCCACAGATGAACACTGAAGCTTTCTTT. Translation gives CASSEPQMNTEAFF.

This chain connects TRBV2 to TRBJ2-7; perhaps TRBD1 as D (5 bases). The CDR3 has 13 residues. Deletions cut 5 bases from V and 4 bases from J, with 12 bases between. Germline-derived CDR1 and CDR2 are SNHLY and FYNNEI. In nucleotides, the CDR3 is TGTGCCAGCAGTTCCCAACGACAGTACGAGCAGTACTTC. Translated: CASSSQRQYEQYF.

The V call is TRBV28, the J call TRBJ2-7; unclear D gene. The CDR3 contains 13 residues. Germline-derived CDR1 and CDR2 are MDHEN and SYDVKM. Trimming cost V 8 bases and J 0 bases, with 11 bases left between them. Here the CDR3 reads CASRRTGSYEQYF. The CDR3 nucleotides are TGTGCCAGCCGTCGAACGGGCTCCTACGAGCAGTACTTC.

The chain is built from TRBV6-4 and TRBJ2-1; 8 bases line up with TRBD1. V shed 5 bases and J 5 bases; nucleotides not matched to a gene: 11. There are 16 residues in the CDR3. Looked up from germline, CDR1 is MRHNA and CDR2 is SNTAGT. CDR3 DNA sequence: TGTGCCAGCAGTTCCAAACCGGGACAGGAAAACAATGAGCAGTTCTTC. Translating gives CASSSKPGQENNEQFF.

The rearrangement links TRBV5-1 to TRBJ2-3; TRBD2 aligns across 16 bases. This CDR3 contains 16 residues. Per germline, CDR1 SGHRS and CDR2 YFSETQ. Trimming at V came to 4 bases and at J to 4 bases, leaving 3 bases not matched to a gene. CDR3 in DNA: TGCGCCAGCAGCCCGGGACTAGCGGGGGGGCCAGATACGCAGTATTTT. Residues: CASSPGLAGGPDTQYF.

The genes are TRBV6-4 and TRBJ2-3; a weak D match, TRBD2 (6 bases). There are 15 residues in the CDR3. Trimming shortened V by 3 bases and J by 2 bases, and 12 bases separated the two germline ends. The germline V gene encodes CDR1 MRHNA and CDR2 SNTAGT. CDR3 protein: CASSEGGDFTDTQYF. The CDR3, as DNA: TGTGCCAGCAGTGAGGGCGGGGACTTCACAGATACGCAGTATTTT.

The V and J genes are TRBV2 and TRBJ1-6; D is unclear. Trimming stripped 3 bases from V and 7 bases from J, with 7 bases between. The CDR3 is made up of 13 amino acids. Per the germline V gene, CDR1 is SNHLY and CDR2 is FYNNEI. This CDR3 reads CASSETPNSPLHF. The CDR3 bases are TGTGCCAGCAGTGAGACACCAAATTCACCCCTCCACTTT.

The chain recombines TRBV18 with TRBJ1-2, with D possibly matching TRBD1 (5 bases). From germline, CDR1 is KGHSH and CDR2 LQKENI. The CDR3 covers 14 residues. V was shortened by 3 bases and J by 5 bases, with 13 bases between the two germline ends. CDR3 sequence reads: CASSPLREGYGYTF. The CDR3 region has the DNA TGTGCCAGCTCACCCCTCAGGGAAGGGTATGGCTACACCTTC.

J is TRBJ2-1 and V is TRBV30; 7 nucleotides match TRBD1. J gave up 3 bases and V 2 bases, and 7 bases lay outside the gene matches. Germline V gene data show CDR1 as GTSNPN and CDR2 as SVGIG (reference sequence). The CDR3 runs 15 residues. CDR3 in amino acids: CAWSSSRDSYNEQFF. The CDR3 DNA reads TGTGCCTGGAGTTCGTCCCGGGACAGCTACAATGAGCAGTTCTTC. The full variable domain, with the rest looked up from reference TRBV30 and TRBJ2-1, is SQTIHQWPATLVQPVGSPLSLECTVEGTSNPNLYWYRQAAGRGLQLLFYSVGIGQISSEVPQNLSASRPQDRQFILSSKKLLLSDSGFYLCAWSSSRDSYNEQFFGPGTRLTVL.

The CDR3: CASSLTEDRGTYGYTF. The CDR3 DNA is TGCGCCAGCAGCCTGACGGAGGACAGGGGAACCTATGGCTACACCTTC. The V and J genes are TRBV5-1 and TRBJ1-2; 9 bases fit TRBD1. Trimming cost V 4 bases and J 4 bases; bases outside gene matches: 11. CDR3 length: 16 amino acids. Germline CDR1 and CDR2: SGHRS and YFSETQ.

The chain employs TRBV10-1 and TRBJ2-1; 8 nucleotides line up with TRBD1. The CDR3 sequence is 15 residues long. Trimming at V came to 3 bases and at J to 6 bases, leaving 7 bases not matched to a gene. In germline, CDR1 is WNHNN, CDR2 SYGVQD (reference sequence). The CDR3 loop is CASSDSQGVVNEQFF. The CDR3 DNA reads TGCGCCAGCAGTGATTCACAGGGGGTTGTCAATGAGCAGTTCTTC.

The rearrangement joins TRBV5-1 to TRBJ2-6, with TRBD2 identical over 9 bases. CDR1 SGHRS and CDR2 YFSETQ come from the germline V gene. The CDR3 sequence is 16 residues long. After removal of 4 bases from V and 3 bases from J, the junction contained 5 bases not matched to a gene. Here the CDR3 reads CASSGGAGGGANVLTF. The CDR3 region has the DNA TGCGCCAGCAGCGGGGGAGCGGGAGGTGGGGCCAACGTCCTGACTTTC.

This clone was seen only a few times. The V gene is TRBV2, the J gene TRBJ2-1; 9 positions agree with TRBD1. The CDR3 has 14 amino acids. Germline assignment: CDR1 SNHLY and CDR2 FYNNEI. After removal of 7 bases from V and 3 bases from J, the junction contained 4 bases not matched to a gene. CDR3 amino acids: CASTGQGFYNEQFF. CDR3 coding DNA: TGTGCCAGCACCGGACAGGGGTTCTACAATGAGCAGTTCTTC.

The rearrangement uses TRBV5-1 and TRBJ2-7; 8 bases map to TRBD2. CDR3 length equals 17 residues. Germline V lookup: CDR1 SGHRS, CDR2 YFSETQ. Germline trimming cut 0 bases from V and 7 bases from J; bases unmatched to any gene: 15. The CDR3 region is CASSLVRLRAGVGEQYF. The CDR3 DNA sequence: TGCGCCAGCAGCTTGGTACGCTTGCGAGCGGGAGTGGGAGAGCAGTACTTC. The full variable domain, its missing parts supplied by reference TRBV5-1 and TRBJ2-7, is KAGVTQTPRYLIKTRGQQVTLSCSPISGHRSVSWYQQTPGQGLQFLFEYFSETQRNKGNFPGRFSGRQFSNSRSEMNVSTLELGDSALYLCASSLVRLRAGVGEQYFGPGTRLTVT.

V and J are TRBV6-5 and TRBJ1-4, with D unclear. There are 12 residues in the CDR3. CDR1 and CDR2 from the germline V gene are MNHEY and SVGAGI. V gave up 6 bases and J gave up 8 bases, with 10 bases separating them. The CDR3 sequence: CASRSRREKLFF. The DNA for the CDR3 is TGTGCCAGCAGGTCTAGGCGGGAAAAACTGTTTTTT.

The J gene is TRBJ1-5, the V gene TRBV25-1; D not certain. V lost 1 base, J lost 0 bases, and 4 bases lay in between. CDR3 length: 14 residues. CDR1 is MGHDK, CDR2 SYGVNS, per germline. The chain's CDR3 is CASSESGSNQPQHF. As DNA, the CDR3 is TGTGCCAGCAGTGAATCCGGTAGCAATCAGCCCCAGCATTTT.